This T cell receptor (beta chain) was sequenced during a study of blood T cell repertoires in COVID-19. The wider study: There were acute and convalescent COVID-19 samples, and they came from the United States, Italy and Spain. PBMCs, B-cell-depleted T cells, or T cells were the source of the cDNA or gDNA that made up the material.

The table came from immunoSEQ multiplex PCR; TCRdb's copy has only in-frame clones and leaves some out. The sample includes 30,000 to 45,000 clones, around four fifths of them seen just once. This CDR3 is built from 13 residues. Looked up from germline, CDR1 is SGHRS and CDR2 is YFSETQ. Between the trimmed V and J ends, which lost 7 bases and 7 bases, there was a span of 15 bases. The sequence was collected from a human donor in a cohort sampled during active or convalescent COVID-19. The donor label of this sample is uncertain. The genes are TRBV5-1 and TRBJ2-4, with D possibly being TRBD1 (6 bases). The sequencing sample was made of peripheral blood. As DNA, the CDR3 is TGCGCCAGCCGAGTGAACAGGGACAACATTCAGTACTTC. This gives the protein CASRVNRDNIQYF.